What follows are 16 T cell receptor beta chains derived from one specimen sequenced in a study of T cell responses to AZD1222 COVID-19 vaccine. Data came from immunoSEQ multiplex PCR; TCRdb stores just in-frame clones and leaves some out. Of 150,000 or so clones in the sample, 80% to 90% were seen once. The sequencing here drew on peripheral blood, taken on day 0 of AZD1222 vaccination. Receptors originate from an adult in good health.

This clone came up once. This rearrangement joins TRBV7-6 to TRBJ2-2; 16 nucleotides agree with TRBD2. The CDR3 totals 17 residues. Germline V gives CDR1 SGHVS, CDR2 FNYEAQ. The ends lost 5 bases at V and 4 bases at J; junction bases unmatched: 4. The chain's CDR3 is CASSTGLAGGRTGELFF. CDR3 in DNA: TGTGCCAGCAGCACGGGACTAGCGGGAGGGCGCACCGGGGAGCTGTTTTTT. Together with reference TRBV7-6 and TRBJ2-2, the CDR3 gives the full variable domain: GAGVSQSPRYKVTKRGQDVALRCDPISGHVSLYWYRQALGQGPEFLTYFNYEAQQDKSGLPNDRFSAERPEGSISTLTIQRTEQRDSAMYRCASSTGLAGGRTGELFFGEGSRLTVL.

The rearrangement uses TRBV12-5 and TRBJ2-1; 9 bases line up with TRBD2. The CDR3 length is 17 residues. Germline V gene data show CDR1 as LGHNT and CDR2 as FRNRAP. J lost 2 bases, V lost 2 bases, and 7 bases had no gene match. CDR3: CASGLNRAGGPYNEQFF. The CDR3 DNA sequence: TGTGCTAGTGGTTTGAACAGAGCGGGAGGTCCCTACAATGAGCAGTTCTTC.

The rearrangement uses TRBV6-6 and TRBJ2-7, with D uncertain. Trimming took 5 bases from V and 4 from J, leaving 9 bases between them. The CDR3 spans 12 residues. In germline, CDR1 is MNHNY, CDR2 SVGAGI (reference sequence). The CDR3 reads CASSPTEYEQYF. The CDR3 DNA reads as TGTGCCAGCAGTCCCACAGAGTACGAGCAGTACTTC.

This rearrangement joins TRBV11-2 to TRBJ1-2; D not certain. Germline V gene lookup returns CDR1 SGHAT and CDR2 FQNNGV. The germline V and J ends were trimmed by 3 bases and 3 bases, with 5 bases remaining between them. This CDR3 region has 12 residues. CDR3: CASSFQDYGYTF. CDR3 DNA: TGTGCCAGCAGCTTTCAAGACTATGGCTACACCTTC.

The chain is built from TRBV15 and TRBJ2-2; 14 bases match TRBD2. Germline V gene lookup returns CDR1 LNHNV and CDR2 YYDKDF (reference sequence). The length of the CDR3 is 19 residues. J was trimmed by 4 bases and V by 5 bases; bases with no gene match: 12. For the CDR3, the DNA is TGTGCCACCAGCTTACCCCCGGGACTAGCGGGAGCCAGCACCGGGGAGCTGTTTTTT. It codes for CATSLPPGLAGASTGELFF.

The rearrangement joins TRBV5-6 to TRBJ1-2; D is perhaps TRBD1 (5 bases). Trimming left V 6 bases short and J 5 bases short, with 14 bases between. Germline-derived CDR1 and CDR2 are SGHDT and YYEEEE. This CDR3 has 13 amino acids. DNA of the CDR3: TGTGCCAGCACCACGGGGCAGTCGTATGGCTACACCTTC. Its translation is CASTTGQSYGYTF.

This clone was counted a single time. The rearrangement uses TRBV11-2 and TRBJ1-4, with D possibly matching TRBD1 (6 bases). CDR1 and CDR2 (germline): SGHAT, FQNNGV. V gave up 2 bases and J gave up 7 bases, with 11 bases separating them. This CDR3 comprises 14 residues. Written as DNA, the CDR3 is TGTGCCAGCAGCTTAACAGGGACGGGTGAAAAACTGTTTTTT. Translated: CASSLTGTGEKLFF.

This clone was counted a single time. The rearrangement uses TRBV25-1 and TRBJ1-4, with a possible D match to TRBD1 (6 bases). The CDR3 runs 15 residues. Germline V gene data show CDR1 as MGHDK and CDR2 as SYGVNS. V lost 3 bases and J lost 9, with 17 bases in between. In DNA form, the CDR3 reads TGTGCCAGCAGTGACACAGGGAGGCAAAGACAAAAACTGTTTTTT. This encodes CASSDTGRQRQKLFF.

The chain carries TRBV5-5 and TRBJ2-7; 7 bases agree with TRBD2. V trimming: 0 bases; J trimming: 0 bases; junction bases outside the gene matches: 6. This CDR3 contains 16 residues. From germline, CDR1 is SGHKS and CDR2 YYEKEE (reference sequence). The CDR3 is CASSLAASGDSYEQYF. The CDR3 DNA follows: TGTGCCAGCAGCTTGGCGGCTAGCGGAGACTCCTACGAGCAGTACTTC.

The chain recombines TRBV7-2 with TRBJ2-3; D ambiguous. The CDR3 totals 14 residues. Per germline, CDR1 SGHTA and CDR2 FQGNSA. Trimming cost V 5 bases and J 4 bases, with 13 bases left between them. In nucleotides, the CDR3 is TGTGCCAGCAGCCTACGATCGTCACCAGATACGCAGTATTTT. As protein: CASSLRSSPDTQYF.

This rearrangement joins TRBV10-1 to TRBJ2-6; no clear D gene. CDR3 size: 13 residues. Trimming removed 3 bases from V and 4 bases from J, with 4 bases in between. Germline-derived CDR1 and CDR2 are WNHNN and SYGVQD (reference sequence). This chain's CDR3 is CASSDRGANVLTF. The CDR3, as DNA: TGCGCCAGCAGTGATCGGGGGGCCAACGTCCTGACTTTC.

This sequence joins TRBV28 and TRBJ2-7, with D uncertain. The V end was cut by 3 bases, the J end by 1 base, with 10 bases between. The CDR3 contains 14 residues. The V gene's germline CDR1 is MDHEN and CDR2 SYDVKM. CDR3 in DNA: TGTGCCAGCAGTTTGAGCTCCCCTTCCTACGAGCAGTACTTC. Translating it yields CASSLSSPSYEQYF.

The V call is TRBV5-1, the J call TRBJ2-1; 10 nucleotides align to TRBD2. J was trimmed by 8 bases and V by 2 bases; bases with no gene match: 10. CDR1 SGHRS and CDR2 YFSETQ come from the germline V gene. CDR3 length equals 16 residues. The CDR3 DNA reads as TGCGCCAGCAGCTTAGCGGGAGGGCCTTCAGGGGATGAGCAGTTCTTC. Protein product: CASSLAGGPSGDEQFF.

The chain recombines TRBV7-2 with TRBJ1-2; 9 nucleotides match TRBD1. The CDR3 is 14 residues long. CDR1 and CDR2 from the germline V gene are SGHTA and FQGNSA. Germline trimming cut 5 bases from V and 8 bases from J; bases unmatched to any gene: 9. The CDR3 loop is CASSRPGQGHGYTF. The CDR3 DNA reads TGTGCCAGCAGCCGGCCGGGACAGGGTCACGGCTACACCTTC.

CDR3: CASSILSDYGYTF. The CDR3 DNA reads TGTGCCAGTAGTATACTTTCGGACTATGGCTACACCTTC. The chain uses TRBV19 and TRBJ1-2; D not certain. Trimming took off 2 bases at V and 3 bases at J, with 7 bases between the two ends. CDR1 and CDR2 from the germline V gene are LNHDA and SQIVND (reference sequence). This CDR3 has 13 residues.

The chain carries TRBV24-1 and TRBJ2-1; 8 bases map to TRBD1. The germline gives CDR1 KGHDR, CDR2 SFDVKD. The CDR3 runs 16 residues. The trim removed 3 bases at V and 6 bases at J, leaving 9 bases unmatched. CDR3 in DNA: TGTGCCACCAGTGATCACGACAGGGGCCTTGGCAATGAGCAGTTCTTC. Protein: CATSDHDRGLGNEQFF.